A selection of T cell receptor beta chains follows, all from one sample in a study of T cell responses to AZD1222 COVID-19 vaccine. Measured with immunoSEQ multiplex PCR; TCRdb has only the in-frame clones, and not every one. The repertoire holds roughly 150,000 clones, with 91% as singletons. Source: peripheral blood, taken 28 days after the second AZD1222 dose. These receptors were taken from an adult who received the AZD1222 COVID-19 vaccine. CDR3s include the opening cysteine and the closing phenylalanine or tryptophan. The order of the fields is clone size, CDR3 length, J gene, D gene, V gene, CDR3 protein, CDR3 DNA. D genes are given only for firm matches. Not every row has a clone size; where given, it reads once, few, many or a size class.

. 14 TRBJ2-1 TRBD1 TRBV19 CASSGDRGYNEQFF TGTGCCAGTAGTGGAGACAGGGGATACAATGAGCAGTTCTTC
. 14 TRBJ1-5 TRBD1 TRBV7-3 CASRTTGRGQPQHF TGTGCCAGCAGGACGACAGGGAGGGGGCAGCCCCAGCATTTT
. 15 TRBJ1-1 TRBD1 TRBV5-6 CASSPQGIRDTEAFF TGTGCCAGCAGCCCACAGGGGATTAGGGACACTGAAGCTTTCTTT
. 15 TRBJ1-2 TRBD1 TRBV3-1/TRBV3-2 CASSPTGGEEYGYTF TGTGCCAGCAGCCCTACAGGGGGCGAGGAGTATGGCTACACCTTC
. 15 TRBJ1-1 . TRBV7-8 CASSLGEGMNTEAFF TGTGCCAGCAGCTTAGGAGAGGGAATGAACACTGAAGCTTTCTTT
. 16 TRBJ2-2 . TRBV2 CASSEFGRGRTGELFF TGTGCCAGCAGTGAATTCGGCAGGGGGAGGACCGGGGAGCTGTTTTTT
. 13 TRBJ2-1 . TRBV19 CASSLRTLSEQFF TGTGCCAGTAGTCTCCGGACCCTTTCTGAGCAGTTCTTC
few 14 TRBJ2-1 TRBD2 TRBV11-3 CASSLRGTSTEQFF TGTGCCAGCAGCTTACGGGGGACTAGCACTGAGCAGTTCTTC
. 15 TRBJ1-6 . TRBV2 CASSVESGENSPLHF TGTGCCAGCAGTGTAGAATCAGGGGAAAATTCACCCCTCCACTTT
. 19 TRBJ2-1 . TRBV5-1 CASSPRSIADQGVYNEQFF TGCGCCAGCAGCCCCCGATCCATAGCGGACCAGGGGGTCTACAATGAGCAGTTCTTC
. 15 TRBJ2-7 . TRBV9 CASSFRTESSYEQYF TGTGCCAGCAGCTTCCGGACAGAGAGCTCCTACGAGCAGTACTTC
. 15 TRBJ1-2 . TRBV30 CAWSGESYFNYGYTF TGTGCCTGGAGTGGGGAATCCTACTTTAACTATGGCTACACCTTC
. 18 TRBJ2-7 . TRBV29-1 CSVDPVGGTEKCLYEQYF TGCAGCGTTGACCCCGTAGGGGGGACAGAAAAGTGTCTCTACGAGCAGTACTTC
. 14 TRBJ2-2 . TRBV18 CASSPFEGTGELFF TGTGCCAGCTCACCTTTTGAAGGGACCGGGGAGCTGTTTTTT
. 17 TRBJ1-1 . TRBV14 CASSPRIWGGIRTEAFF TGTGCCAGCAGCCCAAGGATCTGGGGGGGGATTCGCACTGAAGCTTTCTTT
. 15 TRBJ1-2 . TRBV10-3 CAISHDGARRYGYTF TGTGCCATCAGTCATGACGGAGCCCGCCGCTATGGCTACACCTTC
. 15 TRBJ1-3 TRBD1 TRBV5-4 CASSADRGTGNTIYF TGTGCCAGCAGCGCTGACAGGGGAACTGGAAACACCATATATTTT
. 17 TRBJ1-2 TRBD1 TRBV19 CASSIAGTGPLGYGYTF TGTGCCAGTAGTATAGCAGGGACAGGCCCCTTGGGCTATGGCTACACCTTC